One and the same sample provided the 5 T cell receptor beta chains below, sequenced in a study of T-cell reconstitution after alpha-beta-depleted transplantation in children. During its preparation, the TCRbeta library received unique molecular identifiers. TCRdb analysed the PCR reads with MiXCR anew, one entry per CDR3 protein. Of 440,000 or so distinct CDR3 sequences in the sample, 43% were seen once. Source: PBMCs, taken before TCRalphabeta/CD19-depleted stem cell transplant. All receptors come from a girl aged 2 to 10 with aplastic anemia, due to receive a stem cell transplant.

The CDR3 coding sequence is TGTGCCAGCAGTTACCCTCCCTCTGGGGCCAACGTCCTGACTTTC. Its translation is CASSYPPSGANVLTF. The rearrangement links TRBV6-5 to TRBJ2-6; the D is unclear. The CDR3 totals 15 residues. The V end was cut by 2 bases, the J end by 0 bases, with 5 bases between. Germline loops: CDR1 MNHEY, CDR2 SVGAGI.

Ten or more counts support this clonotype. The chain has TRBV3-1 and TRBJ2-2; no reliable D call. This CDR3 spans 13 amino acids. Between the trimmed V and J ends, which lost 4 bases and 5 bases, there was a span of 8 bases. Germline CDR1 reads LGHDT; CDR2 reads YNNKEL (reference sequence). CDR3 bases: TGTGCCAGCAGCCCAGTGGGGACCGGGGAGCTGTTTTTT. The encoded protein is CASSPVGTGELFF.

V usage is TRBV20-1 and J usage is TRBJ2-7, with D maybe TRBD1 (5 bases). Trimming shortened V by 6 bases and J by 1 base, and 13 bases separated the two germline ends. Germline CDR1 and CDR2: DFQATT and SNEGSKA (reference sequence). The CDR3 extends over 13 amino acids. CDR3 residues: CSAPQGTSYEQYF. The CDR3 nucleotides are TGCAGTGCCCCCCAGGGAACTTCCTACGAGCAGTACTTC.

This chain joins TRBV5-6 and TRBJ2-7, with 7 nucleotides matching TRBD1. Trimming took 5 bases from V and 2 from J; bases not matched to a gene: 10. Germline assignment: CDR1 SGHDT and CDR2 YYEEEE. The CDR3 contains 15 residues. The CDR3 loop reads CASREMGTDTYEQYF. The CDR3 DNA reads TGTGCCAGCAGGGAGATGGGGACAGACACCTACGAGCAGTACTTC.

The DNA of the CDR3 is TGTGCCAGCAGTTTGACAGGACATAATGAAAAACTGTTTTTT. This codes for CASSLTGHNEKLFF. The chain couples TRBV27 to TRBJ1-4, with TRBD1 as a possible D gene (6 bases). Per the germline V gene, CDR1 is MNHEY and CDR2 is SMNVEV (reference sequence). Trimming removed 3 bases from V and 4 bases from J, with 9 bases in between. This CDR3 has 14 residues. The whole variable domain, remainder taken from reference TRBV27 and TRBJ1-4, is EAQVTQNPRYLITVTGKKLTVTCSQNMNHEYMSWYRQDPGLGLRQIYYSMNVEVTDKGDVPEGYKVSRKEKRNFPLILESPSPNQTSLYFCASSLTGHNEKLFFGSGTQLSVL.